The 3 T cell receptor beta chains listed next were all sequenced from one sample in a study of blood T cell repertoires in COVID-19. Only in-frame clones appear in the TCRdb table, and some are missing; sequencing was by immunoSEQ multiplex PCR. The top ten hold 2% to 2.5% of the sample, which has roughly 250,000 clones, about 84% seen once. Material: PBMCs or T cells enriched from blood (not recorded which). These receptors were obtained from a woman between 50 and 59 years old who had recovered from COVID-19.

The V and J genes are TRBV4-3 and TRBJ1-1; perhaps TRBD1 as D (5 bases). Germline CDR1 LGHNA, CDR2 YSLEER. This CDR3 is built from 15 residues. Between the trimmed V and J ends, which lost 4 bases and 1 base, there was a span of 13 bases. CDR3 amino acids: CASSPSPGGNTEAFF. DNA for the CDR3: TGCGCCAGCAGCCCTAGCCCGGGGGGGAACACTGAAGCTTTCTTT.

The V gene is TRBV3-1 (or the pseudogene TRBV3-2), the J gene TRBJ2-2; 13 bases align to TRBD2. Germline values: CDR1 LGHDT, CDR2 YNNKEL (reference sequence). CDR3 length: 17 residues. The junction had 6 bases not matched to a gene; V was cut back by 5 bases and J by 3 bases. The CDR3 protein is CASSGTSGRAHTGELFF. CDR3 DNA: TGTGCCAGCAGCGGTACTAGCGGGAGGGCCCACACCGGGGAGCTGTTTTTT.

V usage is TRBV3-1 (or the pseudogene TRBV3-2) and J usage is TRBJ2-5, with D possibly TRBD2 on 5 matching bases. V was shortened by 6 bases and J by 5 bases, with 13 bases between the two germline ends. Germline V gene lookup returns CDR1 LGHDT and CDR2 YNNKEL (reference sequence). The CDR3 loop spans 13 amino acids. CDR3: CASRLHGSETQYF. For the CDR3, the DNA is TGTGCCAGCAGGCTACATGGGAGCGAGACCCAGTACTTC.